The next 24 T cell receptor beta chains were all read from a single sample in a study of cytomegalovirus exposure and HLA in healthy donors. Profiling relied on immunoSEQ multiplex PCR, and the TCRdb table lists in-frame clones only, not all of them. The data hold roughly 350,000 clones, with around 86% observed a single time. The sample consisted of PBMCs. Receptor source: a woman under 30 in good health and CMV-seronegative.

This clone was seen a handful of times. The chain joins TRBV19 to TRBJ1-2, with TRBD1 matching 7 bases. Trimming cost V 7 bases and J 7 bases; bases outside gene matches: 9. CDR1 and CDR2 from the germline V gene are LNHDA and SQIVND (reference sequence). This CDR3 has 13 amino acids. The CDR3 DNA reads TGTGCCAGTAAGAGACAGGGAGTGAGTGGCTACACCTTC. It yields the protein CASKRQGVSGYTF.

This sequence joins TRBV19 and TRBJ1-4; 9 bases agree with TRBD1. V lost 8 bases, J lost 7 bases, and 11 bases stayed unmatched. CDR3 size: 15 residues. CDR1 is LNHDA, CDR2 SQIVND, per germline (reference sequence). The CDR3 DNA reads as TGTGCCAGTGGGACACCGGGACAGGGAAGTGAAAAACTGTTTTTT. This encodes CASGTPGQGSEKLFF. The full variable domain, completed using reference TRBV19 and TRBJ1-4, is DGGITQSPKYLFRKEGQNVTLSCEQNLNHDAMYWYRQDPGQGLRLIYYSQIVNDFQKGDIAEGYSVSREKKESFPLTVTSAQKNPTAFYLCASGTPGQGSEKLFFGSGTQLSVL.

The chain links TRBV11-3 to TRBJ2-1; D is possibly TRBD2 (5 bases). Germline V gene lookup returns CDR1 SGHNT and CDR2 YENEEA. CDR3 length equals 12 residues. Trimming left V 5 bases short and J 10 bases short, with 12 bases between. For the CDR3, the DNA is TGTGCCAGCAGCCCTACTAGTGGGGAGCAGTTCTTC. Translation gives CASSPTSGEQFF.

J is TRBJ2-6 and V is TRBV18; possible D gene TRBD1, 6 bases. Trimming took 1 base from V and 0 from J, leaving 13 bases between them. This CDR3 spans 18 amino acids. Germline CDR1 KGHSH, CDR2 LQKENI. DNA for the CDR3: TGTGCCAGCTCACCACAGCAGGGGCTCTACTCTGGGGCCAACGTCCTGACTTTC. Amino acid sequence: CASSPQQGLYSGANVLTF.

This chain uses TRBV7-6 with TRBJ2-3, with 14 bases identical to TRBD2. CDR1 and CDR2 (germline): SGHVS, FNYEAQ. With V trimmed by 3 bases and J by 1 base, 0 bases remained unmatched. The CDR3 has 16 residues. The CDR3 DNA follows: TGTGCCAGCAGCTTGGGACTAGCGGGAGGCACAGATACGCAGTATTTT. Translated, it gives CASSLGLAGGTDTQYF.

The CDR3 bases are TGTGCCAGCAGCTTAGCTACTAGGGCGGCAGATACGCAGTATTTT. Its translation: CASSLATRAADTQYF. The chain links TRBV11-2 to TRBJ2-3; possible D gene TRBD2, 5 bases. The CDR3 totals 15 residues. Germline V gene sequence: CDR1 SGHAT, CDR2 FQNNGV. Trimming left V 1 base short and J 4 bases short, with 12 bases between.

The chain employs TRBV7-6 and TRBJ2-5; TRBD2 aligns across 7 bases. V lost 4 bases to trimming and J lost 5 bases; unmatched junction nucleotides: 7. Germline V gene lookup returns CDR1 SGHVS and CDR2 FNYEAQ. The CDR3 runs to 14 residues. CDR3 protein: CASSSWGGGETQYF. The CDR3 region has the DNA TGTGCCAGCAGCTCCTGGGGGGGAGGCGAGACCCAGTACTTC.

The chain employs TRBV9 and TRBJ2-1; 8 bases align to TRBD2. This CDR3 has 14 amino acids. CDR1 is SGDLS, CDR2 YYNGEE, per germline. V shed 3 bases and J 2 bases; nucleotides not matched to a gene: 1. CDR3 sequence reads: CASSGSGTYNEQFF. The CDR3 bases are TGTGCCAGCAGCGGTAGCGGGACCTACAATGAGCAGTTCTTC. The full variable domain, rest sourced from reference TRBV9 and TRBJ2-1, is DSGVTQTPKHLITATGQRVTLRCSPRSGDLSVYWYQQSLDQGLQFLIQYYNGEERAKGNILERFSAQQFPDLHSELNLSSLELGDSALYFCASSGSGTYNEQFFGPGTRLTVL.

The chain links TRBV7-9 to TRBJ1-2; perhaps TRBD1 as D (6 bases). CDR3 length: 15 amino acids. CDR1 SEHNR and CDR2 FQNEAQ come from the germline V gene (reference sequence). With 4 bases removed from V and 4 bases from J, the gap between germline ends came to 16 bases. CDR3 in DNA: TGTGCCAGCAGCTCCTGGACCCAGGGGTTCTATGGCTACACCTTC. Protein: CASSSWTQGFYGYTF. The full variable domain, rest sourced from reference TRBV7-9 and TRBJ1-2, is DTGVSQNPRHKITKRGQNVTFRCDPISEHNRLYWYRQTLGQGPEFLTYFQNEAQLEKSRLLSDRFSAERPKGSFSTLEIQRTEQGDSAMYLCASSSWTQGFYGYTFGSGTRLTVV.

This chain joins TRBV4-3 and TRBJ2-2; 8 bases line up with TRBD2. Trimming at V came to 2 bases and at J to 4 bases, leaving 9 bases not matched to a gene. The CDR3 contains 17 residues. In germline, CDR1 is LGHNA, CDR2 YSLEER. The CDR3 DNA reads as TGCGCCAGCAGCCAACAGCGGGAGACTTTTGGCACCGGGGAGCTGTTTTTT. It codes for CASSQQRETFGTGELFF.

V usage is TRBV4-3 and J usage is TRBJ2-7; 10 nucleotides align to TRBD2. Per the germline V gene, CDR1 is LGHNA and CDR2 is YSLEER. V was clipped by 7 bases and J by 2 bases; unmatched bases: 8. The CDR3 runs to 15 residues. The DNA for the CDR3 is TGCGCCAGCACGGCCCAACTAGCGGGAACCTACGAGCAGTACTTC. Translating it yields CASTAQLAGTYEQYF.

The V gene is TRBV10-3, the J gene TRBJ2-3, with 10 nucleotides matching TRBD1. With V trimmed by 7 bases and J by 5 bases, 9 bases remained unmatched. This CDR3 has 15 residues. Germline V gene lookup returns CDR1 ENHRY and CDR2 SYGVKD. Here the CDR3 reads CAIKGTGTGVDTQYF. The CDR3 nucleotides read TGTGCCATCAAGGGGACCGGGACAGGGGTAGATACGCAGTATTTT.

The DNA for the CDR3 is TGTGCCAGCAGTGAAGGGCAGGGGACCACAGATACGCAGTATTTT. Its translation is CASSEGQGTTDTQYF. The V and J genes are TRBV2 and TRBJ2-3; TRBD1 might be the D (6 bases). The germline V and J ends were trimmed by 1 base and 2 bases, with 10 bases remaining between them. CDR1 and CDR2 (germline): SNHLY, FYNNEI. The CDR3 spans 15 residues.

As DNA, the CDR3 is TGTGCCAGCAGCCCGAAATCTAGCGGGAGGGCCGGGAATGAGCAGTTCTTC. This sequence encodes CASSPKSSGRAGNEQFF. The chain recombines TRBV7-2 with TRBJ2-1, with 12 bases identical to TRBD2. Trimming at V came to 5 bases and at J to 7 bases, leaving 12 bases not matched to a gene. Looked up from germline, CDR1 is SGHTA and CDR2 is FQGNSA. The CDR3 sequence is 17 residues long.

The chain uses TRBV7-6 and TRBJ2-7; 9 nucleotides agree with TRBD2. The CDR3 loop spans 14 amino acids. Unmatched junction bases numbered 10, after V lost 4 bases and J lost 9 bases. The V gene's germline CDR1 is SGHVS and CDR2 FNYEAQ. CDR3 nucleotide sequence: TGTGCCAGCAGCTCCAGCGGGTTGACTAGCGGGCAGTACTTC. Its protein product is CASSSSGLTSGQYF.

V and J are TRBV19 and TRBJ2-1; TRBD2 might be the D (5 bases). This CDR3 comprises 16 residues. CDR1 and CDR2 (germline): LNHDA, SQIVND (reference sequence). The V and J ends lost 9 bases and 2 bases respectively, with 20 bases between them. CDR3 DNA: TGTGCCAGCATGCCCTTCGGGAAAGGAACCTACAATGAGCAGTTCTTC. Translation gives CASMPFGKGTYNEQFF.

The chain is built from TRBV18 and TRBJ1-2; D may be TRBD1 (6 bases). From germline, CDR1 is KGHSH and CDR2 LQKENI. CDR3 length equals 17 residues. V gave up 1 base and J gave up 0 bases, with 15 bases separating them. CDR3 nucleotides: TGTGCCAGCTCACCACTAATGCAGGGGCCAGCTAACTATGGCTACACCTTC. Translated, it gives CASSPLMQGPANYGYTF.

This clone was seen once. The rearrangement joins TRBV6-5 to TRBJ1-4, with D possibly TRBD1 on 5 matching bases. Germline CDR1 MNHEY, CDR2 SVGAGI. This CDR3 comprises 13 residues. Trimming shortened V by 8 bases and J by 7 bases, and 14 bases separated the two germline ends. The DNA for the CDR3 is TGTGCCAGCTCTAGGTGGGGGGGTGAAAAACTGTTTTTT. It codes for CASSRWGGEKLFF.

J is TRBJ2-2 and V is TRBV27, with D perhaps TRBD2 (6 bases). V lost 3 bases and J lost 6, with 11 bases in between. CDR1 and CDR2 from the germline V gene are MNHEY and SMNVEV (reference sequence). The CDR3 sequence is 14 residues long. For the CDR3, the DNA is TGTGCCAGCAGTTTTCGCGGGGAGTCCGGGGAGCTGTTTTTT. It codes for CASSFRGESGELFF.

This clone has a single count. Written as DNA, the CDR3 is TGCGCCAGCAGAGCGGGCCCGAGCTCCTACGAGCAGTACTTC. Translating it yields CASRAGPSSYEQYF. This chain joins TRBV4-3 and TRBJ2-7; a possible D gene is TRBD2 (6 bases). V was pared by 6 bases and J by 0 bases, with 12 bases between. Germline assignment: CDR1 LGHNA and CDR2 YSLEER. This CDR3 is built from 14 residues.

In its sample, this clone was seen once. The rearrangement links TRBV10-3 to TRBJ1-5; D perhaps matches TRBD1 (6 bases). Germline V lookup: CDR1 ENHRY, CDR2 SYGVKD. The CDR3 loop spans 14 amino acids. With 2 bases removed from V and 7 bases from J, the gap between germline ends came to 12 bases. For the CDR3, the DNA is TGTGCCATCAGTGAGCAACAGGGTATGCAGCCCCAGCATTTT. This encodes CAISEQQGMQPQHF.

As concerns this clone: Other DNA sequences within the sample encode an identical CDR3. V gene TRBV4-3 combines with J gene TRBJ1-3; D remains unclear. Germline V gives CDR1 LGHNA, CDR2 YSLEER. The germline V and J ends were trimmed by 0 bases and 3 bases, with 6 bases remaining between them. The CDR3 consists of 14 residues. CDR3 amino acids: CASSQDRGGNTIYF. The DNA for the CDR3 is TGCGCCAGCAGCCAAGATCGGGGTGGAAACACCATATATTTT.

The chain uses TRBV7-2 and TRBJ2-3; maybe TRBD2 (5 bases). Germline CDR1 reads SGHTA; CDR2 reads FQGNSA. This CDR3 is 13 amino acids long. Trimming pared 5 bases from V and 2 bases from J, leaving 8 bases between. In DNA, the CDR3 is TGTGCCAGCAGCCGGGGTGCCACAGATACGCAGTATTTT. It yields the protein CASSRGATDTQYF.

Turning to this clone: One end of the junction is discordant with germline, which a read error may explain. V gene TRBV29-1 combines with J gene TRBJ2-7, with 7 bases lining up with TRBD2. Germline V gene lookup returns CDR1 SQVTM and CDR2 ANQGSEA. CDR3 length equals 11 residues. CDR3 bases: TGCAGCGTTTACTCCGAGCGGGGCTCCCTCTTC. Translated: CSVYSERGSLF.